Sequencing of this TCR beta chain was carried out in a study of blood T cells in healthy people across ages (dated by TCRdb to 2015 to 2017). In terms of the full investigation: Template switching captured roughly one uniquely barcoded TCR beta cDNA molecule per two T cells in model experiments. Donors were grouped into four age groups: young (average 16 years), middle-aged (roughly 38), aged (62) and long-lived (about 82). Using the same blood draw, the study looked at two additional independent replicas of 1 million unique cDNA reads for two donors, one aged 18 to 30 and the other aged 80 or older. To track age-related changes in TCR beta repertoire diversity, the study relied on deep sequencing normalized with unique cDNA molecular identifiers. Results the study describes overall, beyond this receptor: Because the CMV infection status of the donors was unknown, age-related changes in expanded clonotypes may potentially have been confounded. Estimates of total diversity based on one million sequenced T cells were considered lower bounds and underestimates. Observed TCR beta diversity per million T cells fell roughly linearly with age, and a significant reduction was already apparent by age around 40. Because profiling used bulk unsorted PBMCs, naive and antigen-experienced compartments could not be compared conclusively. Compared with the aged group, more naive CD4+ T cells, fewer expanded clones and increased TCR diversity were shown by the long-lived group, suggesting age selection. There was a strong correlation between observed TCR beta diversity and the percentage of naive T cells measured by flow cytometry.

Systemically healthy Caucasian individuals from Russia, some 36 in total and aged 6 to 90 years, were included as donors. Each donor gave ten milliliters of peripheral blood, drawn into EDTA-treated Vacutainer tubes. Ficoll-Paque density-gradient centrifugation was used to isolate PBMCs, with at least 6.5 million per sample. Total RNA, at least 5 micrograms per sample, was extracted from PBMCs with Trizol reagent. For every donor, flow cytometry on a PBMC aliquot measured the percentage of naive CD45RAhigh/CD27high T cells. Taken from the germline V gene, the CDR1 and CDR2 loops are SGHRS and YFSETQ. Reading from cysteine to phenylalanine, the CDR3 counts 14 amino acids. Just CDR3 DNA is preserved here, 42 bases in frame from base 1. Library preparation used 5' RACE. Sequenced using an Illumina HiSeq 2500. A second roughly 6 to 12 cycle PCR used a sample-barcoded 5' primer and a J-beta primer mix. Each TCR beta cDNA molecule received a unique molecular identifier from a template-switch 5' adaptor carrying 12 random nucleotides. Each sample yielded at least 3 million CDR3-containing paired-end reads. First-strand cDNA synthesis was performed from all RNA using the Mint cDNA synthesis kit, with priming by a TRBC-specific oligonucleotide. Following uracil-DNA glycosylase treatment, a first 18-cycle PCR with universal primers M1SS and BC2_uni_R was performed on all cDNA. The original pipeline was this. For normalization, 1 million high-quality reads, each with a distinct molecular identifier, were randomly selected from each sample. Instead of being binned into consensus sequences, reads that shared molecular identifiers were thrown out. MiTCR, with a Q25 quality threshold and the strictest error-elimination algorithm, was used for CDR3 identification, clonotype clustering and error correction. A nonparametric unseen species model with Euler transformation was used to estimate a lower bound on total TCR beta diversity. The public reads were reprocessed in TCRdb via fastp at Q25 and MiXCR, keeping in-frame beta chains. For every CDR3 protein sequence, its rows merge into one entry that carries the most common genes and DNA. The V and J calls, along with clone size, are taken from TCRdb and not from the paper's own processing. Here the sample has roughly 800,000 distinct CDR3 sequences; roughly 25% occur a single time. The ten largest account for approximately 2.9% of the sample.

In this sample, this clonotype turned up many times. This clone's antigen is unknown. An end of the junction differs from the germline gene, which may be a read error. These same data were also listed under a study on T cells of mothers and their children. The second source states: Nine systemically healthy Caucasian individuals served as donors, namely three mothers together with their six children. cDNA synthesis used all of the extracted RNA, with 1.5 ug of RNA in each 15 ul reaction. Sample barcodes and 2-4 random nucleotides were added via the M1S primer in the second PCR. Each mother yielded over 9.5 million TCR beta CDR3 reads and each child some 3 million reads. In both related and unrelated pairs, thymic selection shapes the output of TCR recombination in a similar way, with inherited differences having only a minor effect. Normalized repertoire overlap in related mother-child pairs was always slightly higher than in unrelated mother-child pairs, but the difference was never significant. No persistent microchimeric T cell clones were detected, at a sensitivity of roughly 93 clones per million clonotypes. The study used deep NGS to compare TCR beta repertoires of mothers and children, seeking features distinguishing related mother-child pairs from unrelated individuals. Mothers averaged about 37 +/- 4 years of age and children averaged roughly 11 +/- 4 years. After adapters were ligated using NEBNext reagents, the libraries underwent 100+100 nt paired-end sequencing on an Illumina HiSeq 2000. Mother and child libraries were prepared a month apart and sequenced in separate runs to prevent cross-contamination. For each donor, between about 500,000 and 2,100,000 distinct TCR beta clonotypes were identified. Naive TCR beta clonotypes were estimated from low-frequency clonotypes matched to each donor's FACS-determined naive share, without sorting.

This sequence was found in a boy aged 5-17 years in good health. The sequencing sample was made of blood. Here the chain combines TRBV5-1 and TRBJ2-7, with 9 bases in between that match TRBD1. The CDR3 region reads CASSLRQGAYEQYF. The DNA sequence is given as TGTGCCAGCAGCTTACGACAGGGGGCCTACGAGCAGTACTTC.